The 15 T cell receptor beta chains given below trace back to one sample, sequenced in a study of cytomegalovirus exposure and HLA in healthy donors. The PCR employed 60 Vbeta primers together with 13 Jbeta primers. Sequencing was performed with immunoSEQ multiplex PCR; in TCRdb, only in-frame clones are kept and a portion is missing. The sample has around 130,000 clones, about three quarters seen once. Sequencing was performed on PBMCs. The origin of the receptors is a woman aged 18-35 years in good health and CMV-seronegative.

Worth noting for this clone: The sample carries other DNA sequences with the same CDR3. V gene TRBV5-1 combines with J gene TRBJ2-1; 8 positions match TRBD2. Trimming at V came to 0 bases and at J to 5 bases, leaving 1 base not matched to a gene. The CDR3 sequence is 14 residues long. The germline CDR1 and CDR2 sequences are SGHRS and YFSETQ. CDR3 bases: TGCGCCAGCAGCTTGGGAGCGGGAGACAATGAGCAGTTCTTC. Translated, it gives CASSLGAGDNEQFF. Drawing the rest from reference TRBV5-1 and TRBJ2-1, the complete variable domain is KAGVTQTPRYLIKTRGQQVTLSCSPISGHRSVSWYQQTPGQGLQFLFEYFSETQRNKGNFPGRFSGRQFSNSRSEMNVSTLELGDSALYLCASSLGAGDNEQFFGPGTRLTVL.

The chain is built from TRBV7-2 and TRBJ2-1, with 10 bases aligning to TRBD2. This CDR3 has 15 residues. Germline CDR1 SGHTA, CDR2 FQGNSA. Trimming removed 5 bases from V and 7 bases from J; junction bases left unmatched: 8. As DNA, the CDR3 is TGTGCCAGCAGCACTGGACTAGCGGCGAAGAATGAGCAGTTCTTC. Protein sequence: CASSTGLAAKNEQFF.

The V and J genes are TRBV27 and TRBJ1-1; D might be TRBD1 (6 bases). Trimming took 6 bases from V and 3 from J, leaving 14 bases between them. This CDR3 comprises 14 residues. The germline gives CDR1 MNHEY, CDR2 SMNVEV (reference sequence). As DNA, the CDR3 is TGTGCCAGCAGCGTTACGGGGGGCTACACTGAAGCTTTCTTT. Protein product: CASSVTGGYTEAFF.

The chain links TRBV5-1 to TRBJ1-5; D uncertain. The V gene's germline CDR1 is SGHRS and CDR2 YFSETQ. Trimming cost V 0 bases and J 0 bases, with 10 bases left between them. This CDR3 spans 16 amino acids. CDR3 amino acids: CASSLEGRDSNQPQHF. DNA of the CDR3: TGCGCCAGCAGCTTGGAGGGTCGGGATAGCAATCAGCCCCAGCATTTT.

About this clone itself: The same CDR3 also results from other DNA sequences found in this sample. This chain links TRBV7-2 with TRBJ1-4; 7 nucleotides match TRBD1. Germline V gives CDR1 SGHTA, CDR2 FQGNSA. V lost 4 bases, J lost 8 bases, and 7 bases stayed unmatched. This CDR3 is built from 14 residues. The CDR3 loop is CASSSQGVGEKLFF. In nucleotides, the CDR3 is TGTGCCAGCAGCTCTCAGGGGGTTGGCGAAAAACTGTTTTTT.

The chain has TRBV14 and TRBJ2-1; TRBD2 agrees at 14 bases. Germline trimming cut 3 bases from V and 0 bases from J; bases unmatched to any gene: 10. Germline loops: CDR1 SGHDN, CDR2 FVKESK. This CDR3 has 20 amino acids. This chain's CDR3 is CASSHWTSGRPRSSYNEQFF. CDR3 nucleotide sequence: TGTGCCAGCAGCCATTGGACTAGCGGGAGGCCCAGGAGCTCCTACAATGAGCAGTTCTTC.

This chain joins TRBV5-6 and TRBJ2-3, with 10 positions matching TRBD2. This CDR3 is built from 14 residues. CDR1 is SGHDT, CDR2 YYEEEE, per germline. V dropped 2 bases and J dropped 5; count of bases not matched to a gene: 2. This CDR3 is CASSLSGRVDTQYF. Here the CDR3 DNA reads TGTGCCAGCAGCTTAAGCGGGAGGGTAGATACGCAGTATTTT.

A word on this clone: At one boundary the junction diverges from the germline segment, which might be a read error. The chain couples TRBV7-9 to TRBJ1-2; the D is unclear. The CDR3 runs to 8 residues. Germline V gene lookup returns CDR1 SEHNR and CDR2 FQNEAQ (reference sequence). The CDR3 bases are TGTGCCAGCAGCCCGAGGGCCTTC. Its translation is CASSPRAF. The variable domain in full, with the rest retrieved from reference TRBV7-9 and TRBJ1-2, is DTGVSQNPRHKITKRGQNVTFRCDPISEHNRLYWYRQTLGQGPEFLTYFQNEAQLEKSRLLSDRFSAERPKGSFSTLEIQRTEQGDSAMYLCASSPRAFGSGTRLTVV.

V usage is TRBV7-6 and J usage is TRBJ2-1, with a weak D call TRBD1 (9 bases). Trimming cost V 2 bases and J 7 bases, with 21 bases left between them. CDR3 length equals 17 residues. CDR1 is SGHVS, CDR2 FNYEAQ, per germline. The CDR3 here is CASSLFSGTGQGNEQFF. The CDR3 nucleotides read TGTGCCAGCAGCTTATTTAGCGGGACAGGGCAGGGGAATGAGCAGTTCTTC.

This clone has only a few counts. The J gene is TRBJ2-1, the V gene TRBV13, with D possibly being TRBD2 (5 bases). Trimming removed 6 bases from V and 5 bases from J, with 11 bases in between. There are 13 residues in the CDR3. Germline V gene lookup returns CDR1 PRHDT and CDR2 FYEKMQ (reference sequence). CDR3 coding DNA: TGTGCCAGCAGACTAGGACGGAACAATGAGCAGTTCTTC. It yields the protein CASRLGRNNEQFF.

On this clone: Distinct nucleotide sequences in the sample also encode this CDR3. This sequence joins TRBV30 and TRBJ2-2; TRBD1 agrees at 9 bases. With 5 bases clipped from V and 0 bases from J, the junction kept 4 bases outside the gene matches. Germline V gene data show CDR1 as GTSNPN and CDR2 as SVGIG (reference sequence). The CDR3 runs 15 residues. This CDR3 is CAWGRQGANTGELFF. The DNA of the CDR3 is TGTGCCTGGGGGAGACAGGGGGCGAACACCGGGGAGCTGTTTTTT.

J is TRBJ2-1 and V is TRBV9; TRBD2 matches at 10 bases. Germline CDR1 SGDLS, CDR2 YYNGEE. The V and J ends lost 7 bases and 6 bases, in that order; junction bases with no gene match: 7. This CDR3 is built from 14 residues. The CDR3 here is CASVPSGRFNEQFF. In nucleotides, the CDR3 is TGTGCCAGCGTACCTAGCGGGAGATTCAATGAGCAGTTCTTC.

J is TRBJ2-3 and V is TRBV7-9, with no clear D. CDR1 is SEHNR and CDR2 is FQNEAQ in the germline V gene (reference sequence). The CDR3 is made up of 15 amino acids. The ends were cut back, 5 bases at V and 0 bases at J, with 12 bases in the middle. CDR3 bases: TGTGCCAGCAGCCCTGACTTGCGGAGCACAGATACGCAGTATTTT. It translates to CASSPDLRSTDTQYF.

CDR3 sequence reads: CASSGYITGELFF. CDR3 bases: TGTGCCAGCAGCGGTTACATAACCGGGGAGCTGTTTTTT. The chain has TRBV11-2 and TRBJ2-2; no definite D call. This CDR3 has 13 amino acids. The V end was cut by 5 bases, the J end by 5 bases, with 9 bases between. From germline, CDR1 is SGHAT and CDR2 FQNNGV.

This clone was seen a handful of times. V usage is TRBV5-1 and J usage is TRBJ1-1; TRBD1 agrees at 7 bases. Germline loops: CDR1 SGHRS, CDR2 YFSETQ. This CDR3 has 12 residues. The V and J ends lost 1 base and 8 bases, in that order; junction bases with no gene match: 2. CDR3 sequence reads: CASSLQGVEAFF. CDR3 nucleotides: TGCGCCAGCAGCTTGCAGGGGGTAGAAGCTTTCTTT. Variable domain in full (rest from reference TRBV5-1 and TRBJ1-1): KAGVTQTPRYLIKTRGQQVTLSCSPISGHRSVSWYQQTPGQGLQFLFEYFSETQRNKGNFPGRFSGRQFSNSRSEMNVSTLELGDSALYLCASSLQGVEAFFGQGTRLTVV.